This is a list of T cell receptor beta chains from one sample in a study of blood T cell repertoires in COVID-19. The table came from immunoSEQ multiplex PCR; TCRdb's copy has only in-frame clones and leaves some out. Of about 210,000 clones detected, about 80% appear once; the ten largest clones hold roughly 2.6%. Sequencing was carried out using peripheral blood. These receptors all come from a woman aged 35 to 49 with active or convalescent COVID-19. The CDR3 runs from the conserved cysteine through the conserved F or W. D genes are given only for firm matches. Some rows have no size entry. The others give once, few or many, or a class for an expanded clone.

cdr3_nt: TGTGCCAGCAGCCAAAACGCACAGGGGGAGCAGTACTTC
cdr3_aa: CASSQNAQGEQYF
clone_size: NA
v_call: TRBV16
d_call: TRBD1
j_call: TRBJ2-7

cdr3_nt: TGTGCCAGTTTCTCCGGGACAAGAGATGGCTACACCTTC
cdr3_aa: CASFSGTRDGYTF
clone_size: NA
v_call: TRBV19
d_call: NA
j_call: TRBJ1-2

cdr3_nt: TGTGCCAGCGACCCCCGGCGGGAGGGCACAGATACGCAGTATTTT
cdr3_aa: CASDPRREGTDTQYF
clone_size: NA
v_call: TRBV7-9
d_call: TRBD2
j_call: TRBJ2-3

cdr3_nt: TGTGCCAGCAGTTACTTTCCCATCCTGAACACTGAAGCTTTCTTT
cdr3_aa: CASSYFPILNTEAFF
clone_size: NA
v_call: TRBV6-6
d_call: NA
j_call: TRBJ1-1

cdr3_nt: TGCGCCAGCTCGGGGGAAGGGGCAGATACGCAGTATTTT
cdr3_aa: CASSGEGADTQYF
clone_size: NA
v_call: TRBV10-2
d_call: NA
j_call: TRBJ2-3

cdr3_nt: TGTGCCAGCAGCCAAGACCCGACAGGGGAATGGGTCAATGAGCAGTTCTTC
cdr3_aa: CASSQDPTGEWVNEQFF
clone_size: NA
v_call: TRBV4-2
d_call: TRBD1
j_call: TRBJ2-1

cdr3_nt: TGTGCCAGCAGCCCACAGAGACTTAAGACAGGGCGTTACACCGGGGAGCTGTTTTTT
cdr3_aa: CASSPQRLKTGRYTGELFF
clone_size: NA
v_call: TRBV3-1/TRBV3-2
d_call: TRBD1
j_call: TRBJ2-2

cdr3_nt: TGTGCGATAACCAGAGGAATTACTAACTATGGCTACACCTTC
cdr3_aa: CAITRGITNYGYTF
clone_size: NA
v_call: TRBV30
d_call: NA
j_call: TRBJ1-2

cdr3_nt: TGTGCCAGCAGTTTTACAGAAGAGACCCAGTACTTC
cdr3_aa: CASSFTEETQYF
clone_size: few
v_call: TRBV12-3/TRBV12-4
d_call: NA
j_call: TRBJ2-5

cdr3_nt: TGTGCCAGCAGCGGGACAGGGGCGTCGGGGTATGGCTACACCTTC
cdr3_aa: CASSGTGASGYGYTF
clone_size: NA
v_call: TRBV6-4
d_call: TRBD1
j_call: TRBJ1-2

cdr3_nt: TGCAGTGCTAGCGACGGCCAGGTATACACCTTC
cdr3_aa: CSASDGQVYTF
clone_size: NA
v_call: TRBV20-1
d_call: NA
j_call: TRBJ1-2

cdr3_nt: TGCAGCGTTGAATCGACAGGGGGAAAGTACACCTTC
cdr3_aa: CSVESTGGKYTF
clone_size: NA
v_call: TRBV29-1
d_call: TRBD1
j_call: TRBJ1-2

cdr3_nt: TGCGCCAGCAGGGTCGGGGTTGGGAACACTGAAGCTTTCTTT
cdr3_aa: CASRVGVGNTEAFF
clone_size: NA
v_call: TRBV10-2
d_call: NA
j_call: TRBJ1-1

cdr3_nt: TGTGCCAGCAGTTTATACAGCGGGACCACAGATACGCAGTATTTT
cdr3_aa: CASSLYSGTTDTQYF
clone_size: NA
v_call: TRBV27
d_call: TRBD2
j_call: TRBJ2-3

cdr3_nt: TGCGCCAGCAGCCATATACAGCTCCTTAACACTGAAGCTTTCTTT
cdr3_aa: CASSHIQLLNTEAFF
clone_size: NA
v_call: TRBV4-1
d_call: NA
j_call: TRBJ1-1

cdr3_nt: TGTGCCAGCAGTTTTCTCTTGGGGGGGGTTGACAATGAGCAGTTCTTC
cdr3_aa: CASSFLLGGVDNEQFF
clone_size: NA
v_call: TRBV28
d_call: TRBD2
j_call: TRBJ2-1

cdr3_nt: TGTGCCAGCATTCGAGTTAGCCCTATCACAGATACGCAGTATTTT
cdr3_aa: CASIRVSPITDTQYF
clone_size: NA
v_call: TRBV6-5
d_call: NA
j_call: TRBJ2-3

cdr3_nt: TGTGCCTGCAACAGGGAGAAGAGCTCCTATAATTCACCCCTCCACTTT
cdr3_aa: CACNREKSSYNSPLHF
clone_size: NA
v_call: TRBV30
d_call: NA
j_call: TRBJ1-6

cdr3_nt: TGCGCCAGCAGCCTAGTGGGGCGGGGGGGCACAGATACGCAGTATTTT
cdr3_aa: CASSLVGRGGTDTQYF
clone_size: NA
v_call: TRBV4-3
d_call: TRBD2
j_call: TRBJ2-3

cdr3_nt: TGTGCCAGCAGTACCCTATACAGGGGTCAATCCAAAAACATTCAGTACTTC
cdr3_aa: CASSTLYRGQSKNIQYF
clone_size: few
v_call: TRBV27
d_call: TRBD1
j_call: TRBJ2-4

cdr3_nt: TGTGCCAGCAGCTTAAGACAGGGGAACACTGAAGCTTTCTTT
cdr3_aa: CASSLRQGNTEAFF
clone_size: NA
v_call: TRBV7-2
d_call: TRBD1
j_call: TRBJ1-1

cdr3_nt: TGTGCCAGCACCTCACCTCCAGGGGGCACAGATACGCAGTATTTT
cdr3_aa: CASTSPPGGTDTQYF
clone_size: NA
v_call: TRBV6-5
d_call: NA
j_call: TRBJ2-3

cdr3_nt: TGTGCCAGCAGTGGGACAAGCCCTAGTCGCACAGATACGCAGTATTTT
cdr3_aa: CASSGTSPSRTDTQYF
clone_size: NA
v_call: TRBV2
d_call: NA
j_call: TRBJ2-3

cdr3_nt: TGTGCCAGCAGCCAAGTGAACGGTCTTAACAATGAGCAGTTCTTC
cdr3_aa: CASSQVNGLNNEQFF
clone_size: NA
v_call: TRBV14
d_call: NA
j_call: TRBJ2-1

cdr3_nt: TGTGCCAGCAGTTCCGGGACAGGCCTTGAAGCTTTCTTT
cdr3_aa: CASSSGTGLEAFF
clone_size: NA
v_call: TRBV12-3/TRBV12-4
d_call: TRBD1
j_call: TRBJ1-1

cdr3_nt: TGTGCCAGCAGTTACGAGGGAGGGATGCCCCAGCATTTT
cdr3_aa: CASSYEGGMPQHF
clone_size: few
v_call: TRBV6-2/TRBV6-3
d_call: NA
j_call: TRBJ1-5

cdr3_nt: TGTGCCACCACCGACGGGGGGAGGTATAGCAATCAGCCCCAGCATTTT
cdr3_aa: CATTDGGRYSNQPQHF
clone_size: many
v_call: TRBV21-1
d_call: NA
j_call: TRBJ1-5

cdr3_nt: TGTGCCAGCAGTTTTGGGGGGGGGCTATACGAGCAGTACTTC
cdr3_aa: CASSFGGGLYEQYF
clone_size: NA
v_call: TRBV28
d_call: NA
j_call: TRBJ2-7